This T cell receptor beta chain is drawn from a study of cytomegalovirus exposure and HLA in healthy donors. Regarding the study as a whole: A later analysis associated approximately 17,000 TCR beta sequences with HLA alleles at a 0.05 false discovery rate. V segments that were indistinguishable, TRBV6-2 and TRBV6-3 among them, were omitted from analysis.

In the PCR, 60 Vbeta and 13 Jbeta primers were used. Profiling relied on immunoSEQ multiplex PCR, and the TCRdb table lists in-frame clones only, not all of them. The sample has 100,000 to 150,000 clones; approximately 83% are singletons. Notes on this clone: The antigen remains undetermined.

This CDR3 spans 15 amino acids. With 6 bases removed from V and 6 bases from J, the gap between germline ends came to 19 bases. The V gene's germline CDR1 is MNHEY and CDR2 SVGAGI. This sequence joins TRBV6-5 and TRBJ2-3; D is possibly TRBD1 (6 bases). This receptor was taken from a woman aged 40 to 55 in good health and CMV-seropositive. The sequencing input was PBMCs. CDR3 nucleotides: TGTGCCAGCAGCAGGGACATCTCCTCTGGGGATACGCAGTATTTT. Its translation is CASSRDISSGDTQYF.